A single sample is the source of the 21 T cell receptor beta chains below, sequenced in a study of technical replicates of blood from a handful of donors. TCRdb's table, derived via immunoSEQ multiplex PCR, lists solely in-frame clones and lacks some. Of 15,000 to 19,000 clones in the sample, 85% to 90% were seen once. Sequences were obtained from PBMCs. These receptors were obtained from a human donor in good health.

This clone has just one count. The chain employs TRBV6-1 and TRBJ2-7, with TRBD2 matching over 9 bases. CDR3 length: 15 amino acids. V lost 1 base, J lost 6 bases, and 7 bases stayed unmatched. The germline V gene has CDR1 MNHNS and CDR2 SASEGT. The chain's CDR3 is CASSEVGGRAGEQYF. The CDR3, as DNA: TGTGCCAGCAGTGAAGTTGGCGGGAGGGCCGGCGAGCAGTACTTC.

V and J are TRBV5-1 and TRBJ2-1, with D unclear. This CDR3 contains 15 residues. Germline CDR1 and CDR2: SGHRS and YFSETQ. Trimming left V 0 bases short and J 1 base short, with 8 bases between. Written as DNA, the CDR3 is TGCGCCAGCAGCTTGGCTGTCGGGTCCTACAATGAGCAGTTCTTC. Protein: CASSLAVGSYNEQFF.

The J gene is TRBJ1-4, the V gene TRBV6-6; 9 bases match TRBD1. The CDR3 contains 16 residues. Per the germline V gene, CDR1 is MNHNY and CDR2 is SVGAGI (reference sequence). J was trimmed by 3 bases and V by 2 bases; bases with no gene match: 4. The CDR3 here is CASSYRTGAANEKLFF. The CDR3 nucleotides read TGTGCCAGCAGTTACAGGACAGGGGCGGCTAATGAAAAACTGTTTTTT.

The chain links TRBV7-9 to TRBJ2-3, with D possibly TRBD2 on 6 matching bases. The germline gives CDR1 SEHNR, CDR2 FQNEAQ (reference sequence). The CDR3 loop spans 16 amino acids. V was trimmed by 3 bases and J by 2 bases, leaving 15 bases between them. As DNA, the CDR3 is TGTGCCAGCAGCTTGACCCTTAGCGGCTACACAGATACGCAGTATTTT. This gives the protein CASSLTLSGYTDTQYF.

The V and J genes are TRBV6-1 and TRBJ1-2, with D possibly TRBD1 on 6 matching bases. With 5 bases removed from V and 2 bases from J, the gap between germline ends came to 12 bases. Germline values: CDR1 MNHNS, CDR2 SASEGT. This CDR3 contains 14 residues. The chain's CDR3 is CASSPGTTNYGYTF. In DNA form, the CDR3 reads TGTGCCAGCAGTCCCGGGACAACGAACTATGGCTACACCTTC.

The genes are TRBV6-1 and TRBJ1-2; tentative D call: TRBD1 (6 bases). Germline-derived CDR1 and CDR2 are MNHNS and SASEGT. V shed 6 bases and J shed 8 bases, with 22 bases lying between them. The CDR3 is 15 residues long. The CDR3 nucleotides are TGTGCCAGCAGCCCTGAAAATGCGGGGGCTGGCGGCTACACCTTC. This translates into CASSPENAGAGGYTF.

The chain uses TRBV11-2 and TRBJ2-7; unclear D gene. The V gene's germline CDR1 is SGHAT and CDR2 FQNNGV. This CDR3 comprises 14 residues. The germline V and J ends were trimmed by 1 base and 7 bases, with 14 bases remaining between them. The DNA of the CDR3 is TGTGCCAGCAGCTTAGTCAGCGTGGCTAGGGAGCAGTACTTC. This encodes CASSLVSVAREQYF.

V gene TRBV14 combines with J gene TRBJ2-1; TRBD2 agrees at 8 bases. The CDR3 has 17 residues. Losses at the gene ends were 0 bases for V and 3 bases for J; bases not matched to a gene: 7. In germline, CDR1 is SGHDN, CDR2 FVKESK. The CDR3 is CASSQDVAGGLYNEQFF. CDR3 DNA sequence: TGTGCCAGCAGCCAAGATGTGGCGGGAGGCCTCTACAATGAGCAGTTCTTC.

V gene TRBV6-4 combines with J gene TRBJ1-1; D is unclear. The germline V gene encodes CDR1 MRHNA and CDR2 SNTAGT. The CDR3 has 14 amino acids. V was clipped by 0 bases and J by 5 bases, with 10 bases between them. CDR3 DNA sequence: TGTGCCAGCAGTGACTCGAGCGCTGGAACTGAAGCTTTCTTT. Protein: CASSDSSAGTEAFF.

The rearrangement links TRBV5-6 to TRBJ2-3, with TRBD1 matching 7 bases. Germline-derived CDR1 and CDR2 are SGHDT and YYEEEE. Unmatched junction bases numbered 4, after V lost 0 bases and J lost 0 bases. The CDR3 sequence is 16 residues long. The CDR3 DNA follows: TGTGCCAGCAGCTTGGGTGCAGGGGGTAGCACAGATACGCAGTATTTT. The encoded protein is CASSLGAGGSTDTQYF.

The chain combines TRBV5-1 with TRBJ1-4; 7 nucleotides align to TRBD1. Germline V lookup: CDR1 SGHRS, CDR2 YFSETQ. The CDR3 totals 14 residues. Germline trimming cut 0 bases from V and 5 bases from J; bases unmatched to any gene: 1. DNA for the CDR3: TGCGCCAGCAGCTTGGCGACAGGGAATGAAAAACTGTTTTTT. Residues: CASSLATGNEKLFF.

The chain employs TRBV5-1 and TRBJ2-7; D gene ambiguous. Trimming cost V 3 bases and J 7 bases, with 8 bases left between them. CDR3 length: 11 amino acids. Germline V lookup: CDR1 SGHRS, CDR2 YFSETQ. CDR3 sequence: CASSSVREQYF. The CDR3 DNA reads TGCGCCAGCAGCTCGGTCCGGGAGCAGTACTTC.

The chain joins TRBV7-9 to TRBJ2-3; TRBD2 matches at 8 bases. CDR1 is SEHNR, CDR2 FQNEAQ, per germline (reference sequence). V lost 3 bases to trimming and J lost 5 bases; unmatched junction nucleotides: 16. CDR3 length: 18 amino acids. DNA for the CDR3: TGTGCCAGCAGCTTCTCCCCTAGCGGGCTGCCTGGGGGAGATACGCAGTATTTT. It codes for CASSFSPSGLPGGDTQYF.

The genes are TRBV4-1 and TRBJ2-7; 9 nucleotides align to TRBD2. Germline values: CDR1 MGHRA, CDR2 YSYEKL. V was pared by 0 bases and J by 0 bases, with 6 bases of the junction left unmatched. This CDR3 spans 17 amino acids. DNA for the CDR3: TGCGCCAGCAGCCAAGATGTTGTACTAGCGGGCTCCTACGAGCAGTACTTC. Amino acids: CASSQDVVLAGSYEQYF.

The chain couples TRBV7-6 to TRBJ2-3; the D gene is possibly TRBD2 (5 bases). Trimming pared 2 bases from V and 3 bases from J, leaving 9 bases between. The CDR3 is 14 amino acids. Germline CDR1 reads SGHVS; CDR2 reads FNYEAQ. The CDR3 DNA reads TGTGCCAGCAGCTTATGGTCGGGGACAGATACGCAGTATTTT. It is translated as CASSLWSGTDTQYF.

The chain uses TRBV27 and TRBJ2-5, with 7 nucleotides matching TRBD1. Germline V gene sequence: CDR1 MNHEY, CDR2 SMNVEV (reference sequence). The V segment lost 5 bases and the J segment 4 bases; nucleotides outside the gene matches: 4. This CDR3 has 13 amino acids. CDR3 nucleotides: TGTGCCAGCAGTCCGACAGGGAGAGAGACCCAGTACTTC. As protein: CASSPTGRETQYF.

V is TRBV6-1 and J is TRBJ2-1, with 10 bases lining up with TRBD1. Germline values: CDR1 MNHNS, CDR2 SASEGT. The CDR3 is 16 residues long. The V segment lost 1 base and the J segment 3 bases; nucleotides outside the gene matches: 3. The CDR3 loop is CASSEVGTGVYNEQFF. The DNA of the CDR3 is TGTGCCAGCAGTGAAGTAGGGACAGGGGTCTACAATGAGCAGTTCTTC.

CDR3 DNA sequence: TGTGCCAGCAGTTCAGGGGGAGAGGGGAATGAGCAGTTCTTC. Residues: CASSSGGEGNEQFF. V and J are TRBV27 and TRBJ2-1; 7 bases map to TRBD1. The CDR3 has 14 residues. The germline V gene has CDR1 MNHEY and CDR2 SMNVEV (reference sequence). V shed 4 bases and J 7 bases; nucleotides not matched to a gene: 7.

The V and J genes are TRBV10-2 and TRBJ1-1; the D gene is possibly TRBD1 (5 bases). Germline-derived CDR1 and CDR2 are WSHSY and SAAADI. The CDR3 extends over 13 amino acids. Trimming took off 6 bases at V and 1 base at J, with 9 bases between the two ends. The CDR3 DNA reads TGCGCCAGCAGGGGGCCTAGGAACACTGAAGCTTTCTTT. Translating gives CASRGPRNTEAFF.

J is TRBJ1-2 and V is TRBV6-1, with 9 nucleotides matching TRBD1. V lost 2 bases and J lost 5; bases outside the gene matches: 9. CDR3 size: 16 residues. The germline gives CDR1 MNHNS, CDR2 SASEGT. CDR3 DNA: TGTGCCAGCAGTGAAAACGGACAGGGGTCGCGTTATGGCTACACCTTC. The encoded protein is CASSENGQGSRYGYTF.

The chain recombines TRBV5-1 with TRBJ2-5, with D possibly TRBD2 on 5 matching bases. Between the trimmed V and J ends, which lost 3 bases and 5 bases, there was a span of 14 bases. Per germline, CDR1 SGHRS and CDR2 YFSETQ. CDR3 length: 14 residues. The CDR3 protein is CASSWAPGGETQYF. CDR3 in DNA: TGCGCCAGCAGCTGGGCCCCAGGCGGGGAGACCCAGTACTTC.